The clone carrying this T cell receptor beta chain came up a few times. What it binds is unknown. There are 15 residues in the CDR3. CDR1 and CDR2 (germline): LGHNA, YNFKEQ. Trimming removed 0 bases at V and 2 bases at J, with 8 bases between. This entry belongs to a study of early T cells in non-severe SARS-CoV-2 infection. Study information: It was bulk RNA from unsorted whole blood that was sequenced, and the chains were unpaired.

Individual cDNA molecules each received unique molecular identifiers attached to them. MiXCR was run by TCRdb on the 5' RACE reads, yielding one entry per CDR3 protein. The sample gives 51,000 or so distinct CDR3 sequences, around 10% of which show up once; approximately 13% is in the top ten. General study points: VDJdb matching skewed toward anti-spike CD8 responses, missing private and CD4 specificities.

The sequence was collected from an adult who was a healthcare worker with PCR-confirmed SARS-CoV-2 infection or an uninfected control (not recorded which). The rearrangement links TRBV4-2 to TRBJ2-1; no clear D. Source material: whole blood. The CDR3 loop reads CASSQDRQPYNEQFF. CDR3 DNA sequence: TGTGCCAGCAGCCAAGACCGGCAGCCCTACAATGAGCAGTTCTTC.